This TCR beta chain originates from a study of PD-1 blockade in classical Hodgkin lymphoma. Using immunoSEQ multiplex PCR, the repertoire was profiled, and TCRdb retains in-frame clones only, with some absent. The table lists about 110,000 clones, 70% to 90% of them singletons. To note about this clone: The antigen is unknown.

The CDR3 extends over 15 amino acids. Germline CDR1 SGHDT, CDR2 YYEEEE. V was trimmed by 3 bases and J by 3 bases, leaving 16 bases between them. Each patient relapsed following autologous stem cell transplantation, and prior brentuximab vedotin exposure differed. Study-wide results and limits: Patients starting nivolumab less than 1 year after ASCT had lower diversity and were excluded from later analyses. The causes of the repertoire differences, possibly disease activity or prior therapy, remain undefined.

The starting material was peripheral blood mononuclear cells (PBMCs), obtained before the second cycle of nivolumab. The chain has TRBV5-6 and TRBJ2-7, with D possibly TRBD2 on 5 matching bases. This TCR derives from a human donor with classical Hodgkin lymphoma. The CDR3, as DNA: TGTGCCAGCAGCTCCTCACTAGTTGGGGTCTACGAGCAGTACTTC. It encodes CASSSSLVGVYEQYF.